By share of the sample, the clone carrying this T cell receptor (beta chain) is medium-sized (0.01 to 0.1%). The data originate from a study of blood T cell repertoires in COVID-19. The CDR3 loop spans 13 amino acids. The V end was cut by 0 bases, the J end by 3 bases, with 4 bases between. Germline CDR1 MNHEY, CDR2 SVGAGI. Clones were sequenced by immunoSEQ multiplex PCR, and TCRdb holds only the in-frame ones, with some missing. The sample holds about 82,000 clones; around 82% are singletons and the top ten take roughly a third. Sequenced material: peripheral blood. V gene TRBV6-5 combines with J gene TRBJ2-3; D call uncertain. This TCR was recovered from a man aged 55 to 70 with COVID-19, enrolled during active disease. The CDR3 region is CASSYSPTDTQYF. Written as DNA, the CDR3 is TGTGCCAGCAGTTACTCCCCGACAGATACGCAGTATTTT.